This passage covers 19 T cell receptor beta chains from one sample sequenced in a study of a mutant IDH1 vaccine in newly diagnosed glioma (dated by TCRdb to the early 2020s). Antigens for these TCRs are unknown. The time point label here, explained by the study, means: week 5, during vaccination. Every vaccine dose consisted of 300 ug of a 20-mer mutant IDH1 peptide in Montanide, administered subcutaneously together with topical imiquimod. Libraries were constructed by the immunoSEQ multiplex PCR assay. Entries here come from immuneACCESS through TCRdb and include only in-frame sequences with V and J called. Some clones fail to appear in such tables; in the studies checked, an unresolved V gene covers under half of the shortfall, and the cause of the remainder is unknown. Within this sample are tens of thousands of clones, with approximately 79% of them counted one time only. Clones ranked in the top ten supply 7.2% of the sample.

This material consisted of PBMCs, taken from a glioma patient whose treatment included an IDH1 peptide vaccine. The source is a man between 40 and 49 years old with glioma. Some clones in this sample may be carry-over from other donors' samples.

The sample holds one count of this clone. This sequence joins TRBV19 and TRBJ2-7; TRBD2 matches at 11 bases. Unmatched junction bases numbered 7, after V lost 3 bases and J lost 6 bases. Germline V CDR1 and CDR2: LNHDA, SQIVND (reference sequence). The CDR3 consists of 15 residues. Written as DNA, the CDR3 is TGTGCCAGTAGTATGAATAGCGGGGGGGCAGCCGAGCAGTACTTC. It encodes CASSMNSGGAAEQYF.

The chain has TRBV9 and TRBJ2-4, with TRBD2 identical over 7 bases. The germline V gene encodes CDR1 SGDLS and CDR2 YYNGEE. The CDR3 loop spans 14 amino acids. Trimming cost V 3 bases and J 7 bases; bases outside gene matches: 7. DNA of the CDR3: TGTGCCAGCAGCGCGGACGGGGGGAGGAACATTCAGTACTTC. Its translation: CASSADGGRNIQYF.

The chain links TRBV5-6 to TRBJ2-7; tentative D call: TRBD1 (5 bases). This CDR3 is 13 amino acids long. V was pared by 6 bases and J by 0 bases, with 10 bases between. The germline gives CDR1 SGHDT, CDR2 YYEEEE. CDR3 region: CASNYRPSYEQYF. Written as DNA, the CDR3 is TGTGCCAGCAACTACAGGCCCTCCTACGAGCAGTACTTC.

The V and J genes are TRBV2 and TRBJ2-7; D unresolved. The CDR3 covers 16 residues. V dropped 5 bases and J dropped 0 bases, with 17 bases sitting between them. CDR1 and CDR2 (germline): SNHLY, FYNNEI. The CDR3 is CASSSAPYSSSYEQYF. CDR3 bases: TGTGCCAGCAGTTCAGCTCCCTACAGTAGCTCCTACGAGCAGTACTTC.

The V gene is TRBV5-1, the J gene TRBJ2-2; 7 bases are shared with TRBD1. The CDR3 spans 16 residues. Per the germline V gene, CDR1 is SGHRS and CDR2 is YFSETQ. V shed 4 bases, J shed 0 bases, and the junction held 6 bases outside the gene matches. The chain's CDR3 is CASSGRQGANTGELFF. Here the CDR3 DNA reads TGCGCCAGCAGCGGAAGACAGGGAGCGAACACCGGGGAGCTGTTTTTT.

The chain joins TRBV30 to TRBJ2-1; 9 bases are a match to TRBD2. Germline lookup yields CDR1 GTSNPN and CDR2 SVGIG (reference sequence). With V trimmed by 8 bases and J by 4 bases, 15 bases remained unmatched. This CDR3 has 16 residues. The CDR3 DNA sequence: TGTGCCCTCCGCCCTCTTACTAGCGGGCCTTACAATGAGCAGTTCTTC. Protein: CALRPLTSGPYNEQFF.

This clone was observed a single time. This chain uses TRBV19 with TRBJ2-1; D may match TRBD1 or TRBD2 (6 bases each). Germline values: CDR1 LNHDA, CDR2 SQIVND (reference sequence). The V end was cut by 4 bases, the J end by 9 bases, with 13 bases between. This CDR3 has 13 residues. The CDR3 DNA is TGTGCCAGTAGTACCAGGGGAGGTGGTGAGCAGTTCTTC. Translated: CASSTRGGGEQFF.

This clone was counted once. The rearrangement uses TRBV11-1 and TRBJ2-7, with D maybe TRBD2 (5 bases). Germline loops: CDR1 SGHAT, CDR2 FQDESV (reference sequence). V lost 4 bases and J 3 bases, leaving 13 bases between the germline ends. This CDR3 comprises 14 residues. The CDR3 is CASSSRTQFYEQYF. In DNA form, the CDR3 reads TGTGCCAGCAGCTCACGGACTCAATTCTACGAGCAGTACTTC. Supplemented by reference TRBV11-1 and TRBJ2-7, the full variable domain reads EAEVAQSPRYKITEKSQAVAFWCDPISGHATLYWYRQILGQGPELLVQFQDESVVDDSQLPKDRFSAERLKGVDSTLKIQPAELGDSAMYLCASSSRTQFYEQYFGPGTRLTVT.

The chain joins TRBV7-8 to TRBJ1-1, with a possible D match to TRBD1 (5 bases). The CDR3 loop spans 12 amino acids. Germline-derived CDR1 and CDR2 are SGHVS and FQNEAQ. Trimming left V 1 base short and J 9 bases short, with 9 bases between. The CDR3 protein is CASSLVTVKAFF. For the CDR3, the DNA is TGTGCCAGCAGCTTAGTGACAGTTAAAGCTTTCTTT.

The rearrangement uses TRBV2 and TRBJ1-1; TRBD1 is a possible D gene (6 bases). The V end was cut by 1 base, the J end by 5 bases, with 20 bases between. Germline V gene sequence: CDR1 SNHLY, CDR2 FYNNEI. The CDR3 contains 17 residues. The CDR3 spells CASSEGGVRGWETEAFF. The CDR3 DNA follows: TGTGCCAGCAGTGAAGGGGGGGTTAGGGGGTGGGAAACTGAAGCTTTCTTT.

The V call is TRBV5-6, the J call TRBJ2-7; TRBD2 is a possible D gene (5 bases). The CDR3 covers 15 residues. V was cut by 7 bases and J by 0 bases, with 17 bases left in between. CDR1 is SGHDT and CDR2 is YYEEEE in the germline V gene. This CDR3 is CASFQRADFSYEQYF. The CDR3 nucleotides are TGTGCCAGCTTCCAAAGAGCGGACTTCTCCTACGAGCAGTACTTC.

The V gene is TRBV5-6, the J gene TRBJ2-7; D is possibly TRBD1 or TRBD2 (5 bases each). Trimming took off 0 bases at V and 6 bases at J, with 7 bases between the two ends. The CDR3 totals 12 residues. Germline V gene lookup returns CDR1 SGHDT and CDR2 YYEEEE. DNA of the CDR3: TGTGCCAGCAGCTTGGGGGGGTTCGAGCAGTACTTC. Its translation is CASSLGGFEQYF.

V is TRBV15 and J is TRBJ1-2; D not resolved. Trimming stripped 0 bases from V and 4 bases from J, with 12 bases between. CDR1 and CDR2 from the germline V gene are LNHNV and YYDKDF (reference sequence). This CDR3 has 15 amino acids. CDR3 sequence (DNA): TGTGCCACCAGCAGAGAACTGGACGGAATCTATGGCTACACCTTC. Residues: CATSRELDGIYGYTF. Complete variable domain (other parts from reference TRBV15 and TRBJ1-2): DAMVIQNPRYQVTQFGKPVTLSCSQTLNHNVMYWYQQKSSQAPKLLFHYYDKDFNNEADTPDNFQSRRPNTSFCFLDIRSPGLGDTAMYLCATSRELDGIYGYTFGSGTRLTVV.

The genes are TRBV29-1 and TRBJ2-3; 9 bases are shared with TRBD1. CDR3 size: 15 residues. The J segment lost 0 bases and the V segment lost 8 bases, leaving 9 bases of the junction unmatched. The germline CDR1 and CDR2 sequences are SQVTM and ANQGSEA. The CDR3 DNA reads as TGCAGCACCTCGGACAGGGGCACTAGCACAGATACGCAGTATTTT. As protein: CSTSDRGTSTDTQYF.

This clone has just one count. The rearrangement uses TRBV28 and TRBJ1-2, with TRBD1 matching over 10 bases. CDR1 MDHEN and CDR2 SYDVKM come from the germline V gene. V dropped 6 bases and J dropped 7; count of bases not matched to a gene: 11. The CDR3 has 15 amino acids. CDR3 amino acids: CASSHDRGPLGGYTF. The CDR3 DNA reads as TGTGCCAGCAGCCACGACAGGGGGCCTTTGGGTGGCTACACCTTC.

The V and J genes are TRBV30 and TRBJ2-5; either TRBD1 or TRBD2 may supply D (5 bases each). The CDR3 runs to 13 residues. Trimming removed 1 base from V and 2 bases from J, with 8 bases in between. CDR1 and CDR2 from the germline V gene are GTSNPN and SVGIG (reference sequence). CDR3 region: CAWSGGTQETQYF. CDR3 nucleotide sequence: TGTGCCTGGAGTGGGGGGACGCAAGAGACCCAGTACTTC.

V and J are TRBV28 and TRBJ1-2, with 9 bases fitting TRBD1. Germline V lookup: CDR1 MDHEN, CDR2 SYDVKM. Trimming cost V 6 bases and J 5 bases; bases outside gene matches: 7. The CDR3 length is 14 residues. CDR3 DNA sequence: TGTGCCAGCAGCTACAGGGGGCAGCGGTATGGCTACACCTTC. Amino acid sequence: CASSYRGQRYGYTF.

V usage is TRBV5-4 and J usage is TRBJ1-1; 7 nucleotides match TRBD1. J lost 3 bases, V lost 4 bases, and 6 bases had no gene match. Germline V gene sequence: CDR1 SGHNT, CDR2 YYREEE (reference sequence). The CDR3 spans 14 residues. The CDR3 DNA follows: TGTGCCAGCAGCCCTCGAGGGGGCGACACTGAAGCTTTCTTT. This codes for CASSPRGGDTEAFF.

The rearrangement links TRBV19 to TRBJ1-1; D is perhaps TRBD1 (5 bases). Trimming removed 1 base at V and 2 bases at J, with 23 bases between. The CDR3 covers 19 residues. The germline gives CDR1 LNHDA, CDR2 SQIVND (reference sequence). CDR3 coding DNA: TGTGCCAGTAGTATAGGAGTAGGTTGGACATCCACCTTAAACACTGAAGCTTTCTTT. Amino acid sequence: CASSIGVGWTSTLNTEAFF.